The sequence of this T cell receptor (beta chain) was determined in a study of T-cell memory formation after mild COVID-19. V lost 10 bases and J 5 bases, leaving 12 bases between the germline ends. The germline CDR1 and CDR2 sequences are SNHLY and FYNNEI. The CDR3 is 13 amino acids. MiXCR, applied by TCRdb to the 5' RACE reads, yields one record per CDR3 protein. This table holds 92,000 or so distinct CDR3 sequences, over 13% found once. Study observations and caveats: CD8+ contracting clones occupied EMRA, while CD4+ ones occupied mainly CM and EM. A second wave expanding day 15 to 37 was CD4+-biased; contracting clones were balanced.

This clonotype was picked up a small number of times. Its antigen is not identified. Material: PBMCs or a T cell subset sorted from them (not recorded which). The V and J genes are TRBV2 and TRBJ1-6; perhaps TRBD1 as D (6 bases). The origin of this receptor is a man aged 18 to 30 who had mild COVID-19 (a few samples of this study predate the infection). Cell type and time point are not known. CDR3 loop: CATQGRNNSPLHF. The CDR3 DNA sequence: TGTGCCACCCAGGGGAGGAATAATTCACCCCTCCACTTT.